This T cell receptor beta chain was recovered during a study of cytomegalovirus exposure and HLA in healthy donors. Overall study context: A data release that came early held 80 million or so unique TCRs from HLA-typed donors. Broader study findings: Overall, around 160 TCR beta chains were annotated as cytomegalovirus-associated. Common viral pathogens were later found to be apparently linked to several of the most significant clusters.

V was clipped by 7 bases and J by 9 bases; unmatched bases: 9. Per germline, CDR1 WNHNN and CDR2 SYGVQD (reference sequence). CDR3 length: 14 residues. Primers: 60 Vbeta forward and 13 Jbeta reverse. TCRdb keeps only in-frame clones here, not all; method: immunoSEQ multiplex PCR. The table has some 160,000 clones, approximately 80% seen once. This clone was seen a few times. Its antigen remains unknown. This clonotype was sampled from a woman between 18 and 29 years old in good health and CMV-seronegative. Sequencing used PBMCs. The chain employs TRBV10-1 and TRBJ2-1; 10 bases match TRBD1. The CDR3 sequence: CASTGTGESGEQFF. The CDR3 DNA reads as TGCGCCAGCACCGGGACAGGGGAGTCCGGTGAGCAGTTCTTC.